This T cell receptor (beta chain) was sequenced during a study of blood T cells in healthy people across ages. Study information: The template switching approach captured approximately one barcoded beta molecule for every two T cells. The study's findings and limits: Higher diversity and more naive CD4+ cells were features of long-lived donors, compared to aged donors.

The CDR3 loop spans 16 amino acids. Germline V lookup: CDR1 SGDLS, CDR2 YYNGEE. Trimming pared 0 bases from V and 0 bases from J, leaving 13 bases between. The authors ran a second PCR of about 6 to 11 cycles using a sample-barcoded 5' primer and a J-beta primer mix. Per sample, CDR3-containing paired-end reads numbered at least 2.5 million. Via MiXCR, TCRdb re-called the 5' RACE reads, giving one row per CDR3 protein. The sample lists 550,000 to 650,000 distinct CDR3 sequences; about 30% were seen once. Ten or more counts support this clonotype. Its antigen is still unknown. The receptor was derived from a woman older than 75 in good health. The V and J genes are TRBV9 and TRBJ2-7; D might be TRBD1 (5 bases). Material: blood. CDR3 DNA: TGTGCCAGCAGCGTAGGGGGCAGGGTGGGCTCCTACGAGCAGTACTTC. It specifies CASSVGGRVGSYEQYF.